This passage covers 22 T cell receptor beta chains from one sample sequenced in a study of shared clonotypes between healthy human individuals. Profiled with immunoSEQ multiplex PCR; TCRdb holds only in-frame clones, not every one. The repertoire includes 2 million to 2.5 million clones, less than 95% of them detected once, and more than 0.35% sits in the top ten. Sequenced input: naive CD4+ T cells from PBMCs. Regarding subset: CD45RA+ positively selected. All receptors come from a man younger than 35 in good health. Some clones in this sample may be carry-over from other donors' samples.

CDR3 bases: TGTGCCAGCGGCCGAAGGAACTCTGGGGCCAACGTCCTGACTTTC. Its protein product is CASGRRNSGANVLTF. The chain combines TRBV6-5 with TRBJ2-6; D uncertain. The CDR3 is 15 residues long. Germline V CDR1 and CDR2: MNHEY, SVGAGI. V was clipped by 8 bases and J by 0 bases, with 11 bases between them.

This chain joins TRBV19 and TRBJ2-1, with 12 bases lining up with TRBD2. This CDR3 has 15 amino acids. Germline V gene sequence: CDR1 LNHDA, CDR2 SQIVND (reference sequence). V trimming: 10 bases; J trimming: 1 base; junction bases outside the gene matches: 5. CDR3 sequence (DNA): TGTGCCACTAGCGGGAGGGGTGTTTCCTACAATGAGCAGTTCTTC. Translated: CATSGRGVSYNEQFF.

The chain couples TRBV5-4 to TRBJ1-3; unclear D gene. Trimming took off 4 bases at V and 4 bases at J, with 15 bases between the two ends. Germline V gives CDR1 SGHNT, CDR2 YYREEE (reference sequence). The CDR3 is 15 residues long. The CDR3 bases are TGTGCCAGCAGCCCCGAAGTGGGCAGAGGAAACACCATATATTTT. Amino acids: CASSPEVGRGNTIYF.

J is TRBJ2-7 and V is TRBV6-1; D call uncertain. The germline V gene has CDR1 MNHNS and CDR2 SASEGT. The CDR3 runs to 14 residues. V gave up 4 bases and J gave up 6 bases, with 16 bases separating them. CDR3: CASSVQVISSEQYF. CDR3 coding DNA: TGTGCCAGCAGTGTCCAGGTGATTAGTTCCGAGCAGTACTTC.

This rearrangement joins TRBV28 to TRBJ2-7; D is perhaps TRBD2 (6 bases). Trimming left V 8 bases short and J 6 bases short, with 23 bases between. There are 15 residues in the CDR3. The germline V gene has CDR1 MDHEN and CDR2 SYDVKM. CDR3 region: CASLLNSGGSLEQYF. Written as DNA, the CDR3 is TGTGCCAGCCTCCTAAATAGCGGAGGCTCTCTCGAGCAGTACTTC. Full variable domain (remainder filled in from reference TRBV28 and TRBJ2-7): DVKVTQSSRYLVKRTGEKVFLECVQDMDHENMFWYRQDPGLGLRLIYFSYDVKMKEKGDIPEGYSVSREKKERFSLILESASTNQTSMYLCASLLNSGGSLEQYFGPGTRLTVT.

CDR3 protein: CASSDTGAGELFF. The DNA for the CDR3 is TGTGCCAGCAGCGACACAGGGGCCGGGGAGCTGTTTTTT. This chain uses TRBV11-2 with TRBJ2-2; 7 bases are shared with TRBD1. CDR1 SGHAT and CDR2 FQNNGV come from the germline V gene. CDR3 length equals 13 residues. Unmatched junction bases numbered 3, after V lost 5 bases and J lost 6 bases.

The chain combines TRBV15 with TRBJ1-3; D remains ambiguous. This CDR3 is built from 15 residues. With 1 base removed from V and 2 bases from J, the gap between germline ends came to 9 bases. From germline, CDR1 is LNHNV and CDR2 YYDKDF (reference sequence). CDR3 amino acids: CATSRVGVAGNTIYF. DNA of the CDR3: TGTGCCACCAGCAGAGTGGGAGTGGCTGGAAACACCATATATTTT.

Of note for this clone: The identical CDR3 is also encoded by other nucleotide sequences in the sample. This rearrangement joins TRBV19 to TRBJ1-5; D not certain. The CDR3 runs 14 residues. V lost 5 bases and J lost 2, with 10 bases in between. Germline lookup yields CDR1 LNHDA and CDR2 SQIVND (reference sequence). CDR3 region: CASSFSGGNQPQHF. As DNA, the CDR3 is TGTGCCAGTAGTTTCTCGGGAGGCAATCAGCCCCAGCATTTT.

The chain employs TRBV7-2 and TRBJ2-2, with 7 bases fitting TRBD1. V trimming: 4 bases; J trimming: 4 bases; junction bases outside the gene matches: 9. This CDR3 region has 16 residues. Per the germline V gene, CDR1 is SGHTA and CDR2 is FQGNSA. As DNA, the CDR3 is TGTGCCAGCAGCTCGCTTAGGGGGCTGGGCACCGGGGAGCTGTTTTTT. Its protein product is CASSSLRGLGTGELFF.

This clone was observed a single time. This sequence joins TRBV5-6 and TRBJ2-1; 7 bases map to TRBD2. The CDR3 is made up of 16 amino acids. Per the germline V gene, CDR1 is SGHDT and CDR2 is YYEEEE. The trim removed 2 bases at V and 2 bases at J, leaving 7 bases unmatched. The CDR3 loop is CASSLKAGLAYNEQFF. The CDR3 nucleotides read TGTGCCAGCAGCTTAAAAGCGGGGCTTGCCTACAATGAGCAGTTCTTC.

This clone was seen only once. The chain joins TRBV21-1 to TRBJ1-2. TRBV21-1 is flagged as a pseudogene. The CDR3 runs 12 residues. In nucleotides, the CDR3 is TGTGCCAGCAGCCACCTCGACTATGGCTACACCTTC. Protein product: CASSHLDYGYTF.

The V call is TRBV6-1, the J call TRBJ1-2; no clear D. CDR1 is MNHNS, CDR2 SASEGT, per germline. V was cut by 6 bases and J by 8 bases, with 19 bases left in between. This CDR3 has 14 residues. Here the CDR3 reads CASRRENRSGGYTF. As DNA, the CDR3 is TGTGCCAGCAGGAGGGAGAATAGGTCGGGCGGCTACACCTTC.

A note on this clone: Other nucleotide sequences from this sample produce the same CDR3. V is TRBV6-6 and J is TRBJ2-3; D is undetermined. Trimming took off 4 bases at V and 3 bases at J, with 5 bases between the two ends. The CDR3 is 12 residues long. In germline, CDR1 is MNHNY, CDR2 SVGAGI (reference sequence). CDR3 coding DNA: TGTGCCAGCAGTTCCTCGACAGATACGCAGTATTTT. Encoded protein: CASSSSTDTQYF.

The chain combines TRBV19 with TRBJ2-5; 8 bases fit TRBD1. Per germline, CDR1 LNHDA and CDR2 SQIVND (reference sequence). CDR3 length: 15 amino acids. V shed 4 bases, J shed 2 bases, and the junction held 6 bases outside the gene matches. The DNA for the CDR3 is TGTGCCAGTAGTAGAGACAGGGGTGTTCAAGAGACCCAGTACTTC. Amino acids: CASSRDRGVQETQYF.

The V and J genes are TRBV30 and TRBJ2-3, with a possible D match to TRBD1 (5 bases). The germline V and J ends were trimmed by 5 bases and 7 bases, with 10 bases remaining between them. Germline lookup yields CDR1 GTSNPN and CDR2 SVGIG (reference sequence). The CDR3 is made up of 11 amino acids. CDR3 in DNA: TGTGCCTGGCGACAGCCCAATACGCAGTATTTT. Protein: CAWRQPNTQYF.

The CDR3 coding sequence is TGTGCCTCTAACCCCAGGGGAGGGAACACTGAAGCTTTCTTT. Translated: CASNPRGGNTEAFF. The genes are TRBV10-3 and TRBJ1-1; the D gene is possibly TRBD1 (6 bases). The CDR3 sequence is 14 residues long. Per the germline V gene, CDR1 is ENHRY and CDR2 is SYGVKD. The germline V and J ends were trimmed by 11 bases and 1 base, with 17 bases remaining between them.

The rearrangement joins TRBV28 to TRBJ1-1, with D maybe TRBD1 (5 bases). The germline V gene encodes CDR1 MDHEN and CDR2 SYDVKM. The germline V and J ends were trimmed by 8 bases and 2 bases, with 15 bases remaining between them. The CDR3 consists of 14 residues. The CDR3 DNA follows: TGTGCCAGCCTCCCCTTAAGGGGTAACACTGAAGCTTTCTTT. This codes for CASLPLRGNTEAFF.

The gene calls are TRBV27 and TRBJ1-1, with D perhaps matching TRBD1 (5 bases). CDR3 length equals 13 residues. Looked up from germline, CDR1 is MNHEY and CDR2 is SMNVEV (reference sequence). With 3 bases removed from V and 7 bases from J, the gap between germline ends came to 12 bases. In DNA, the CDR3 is TGTGCCAGCAGTTTCGGGGACCAGATTGAAGCTTTCTTT. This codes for CASSFGDQIEAFF.

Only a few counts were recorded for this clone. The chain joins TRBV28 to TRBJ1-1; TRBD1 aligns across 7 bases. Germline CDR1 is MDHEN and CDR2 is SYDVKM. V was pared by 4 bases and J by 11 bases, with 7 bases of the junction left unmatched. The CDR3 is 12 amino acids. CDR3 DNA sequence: TGTGCCAGCAGTTCGGGACAGTTGTCGGCTTTCTTT. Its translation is CASSSGQLSAFF.

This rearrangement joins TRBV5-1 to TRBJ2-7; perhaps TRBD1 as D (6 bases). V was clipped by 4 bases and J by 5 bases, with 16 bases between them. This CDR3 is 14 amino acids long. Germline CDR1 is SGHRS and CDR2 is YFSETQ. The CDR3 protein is CASSPGTNLDEQYF. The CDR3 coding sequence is TGCGCCAGCAGCCCCGGGACAAATTTGGACGAGCAGTACTTC.

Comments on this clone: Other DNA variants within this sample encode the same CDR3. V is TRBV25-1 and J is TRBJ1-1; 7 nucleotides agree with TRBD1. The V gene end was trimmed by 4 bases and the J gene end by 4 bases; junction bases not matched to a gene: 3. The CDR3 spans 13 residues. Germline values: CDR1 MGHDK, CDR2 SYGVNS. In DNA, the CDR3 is TGTGCCAGCAGTGGACAGGGAGGCACTGAAGCTTTCTTT. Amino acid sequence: CASSGQGGTEAFF. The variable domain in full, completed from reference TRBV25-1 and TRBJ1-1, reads EADIYQTPRYLVIGTGKKITLECSQTMGHDKMYWYQQDPGMELHLIHYSYGVNSTEKGDLSSESTVSRIRTEHFPLTLESARPSHTSQYLCASSGQGGTEAFFGQGTRLTVV.

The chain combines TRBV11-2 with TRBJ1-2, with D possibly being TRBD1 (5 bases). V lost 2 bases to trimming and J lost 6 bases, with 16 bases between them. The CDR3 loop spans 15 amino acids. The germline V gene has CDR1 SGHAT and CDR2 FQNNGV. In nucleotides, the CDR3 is TGTGCCAGCAGCTTATCCCAGGGAGGGTATGATGGCTACACCTTC. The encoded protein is CASSLSQGGYDGYTF.